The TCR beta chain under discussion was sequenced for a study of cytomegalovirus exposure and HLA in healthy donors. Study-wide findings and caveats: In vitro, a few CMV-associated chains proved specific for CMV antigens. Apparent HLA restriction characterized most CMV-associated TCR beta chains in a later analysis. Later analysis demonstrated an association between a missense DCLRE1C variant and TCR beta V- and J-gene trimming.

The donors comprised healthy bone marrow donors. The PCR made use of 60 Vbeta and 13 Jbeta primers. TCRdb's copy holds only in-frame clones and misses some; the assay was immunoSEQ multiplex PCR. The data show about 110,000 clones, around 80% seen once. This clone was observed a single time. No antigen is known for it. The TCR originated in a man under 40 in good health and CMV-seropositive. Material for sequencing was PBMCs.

CDR3 sequence (DNA): TGTGCCAGCAGTGAAGCGCCACGGGCTAATGAAAAACTGTTTTTT. Translated: CASSEAPRANEKLFF. This chain connects TRBV6-1 to TRBJ1-4; D unclear. This CDR3 has 15 amino acids. Germline assignment: CDR1 MNHNS and CDR2 SASEGT. V was trimmed by 0 bases and J by 3 bases, leaving 8 bases between them.